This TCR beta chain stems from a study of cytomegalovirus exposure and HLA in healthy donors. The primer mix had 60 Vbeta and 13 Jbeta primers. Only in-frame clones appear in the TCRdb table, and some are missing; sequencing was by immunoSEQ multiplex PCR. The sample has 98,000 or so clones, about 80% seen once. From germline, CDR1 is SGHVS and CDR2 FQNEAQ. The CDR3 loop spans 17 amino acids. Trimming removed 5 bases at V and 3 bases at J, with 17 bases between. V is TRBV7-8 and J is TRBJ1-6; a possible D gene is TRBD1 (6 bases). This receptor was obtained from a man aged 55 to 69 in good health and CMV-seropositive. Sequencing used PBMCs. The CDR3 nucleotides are TGTGCCAGCAGCCTAAGAAGGGACACCTTCTATAATTCACCCCTCCACTTT. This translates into CASSLRRDTFYNSPLHF.